The subject of this entry is one TCR beta chain. The antigen is not known. The source of the sample is a study of siplizumab effects on memory and regulatory T cells. General study results and limits: Proliferating siplizumab-cultured Tregs lacked confirmed suppressive function.

With 2 bases clipped from V and 5 bases from J, the junction kept 13 bases outside the gene matches. The CDR3 has 18 residues. Germline V gives CDR1 MDHEN, CDR2 SYDVKM. The assay was immunoSEQ multiplex PCR, and TCRdb's table has in-frame clones only and misses some. The sample lists roughly 110,000 clones; 90% to 95% were seen once. This TCR was recovered from a human donor in good health. Specimen: non-Treg CD4+ T cells sorted from blood. The gene calls are TRBV28 and TRBJ2-5; TRBD2 matches 11 bases. The CDR3 sequence is CASSLSPLLAGGRETQYF. CDR3 bases: TGTGCCAGCAGTTTAAGCCCTCTCTTAGCGGGGGGGAGGGAGACCCAGTACTTC. Using reference TRBV28 and TRBJ2-5 for the parts outside the CDR3, the full variable domain is DVKVTQSSRYLVKRTGEKVFLECVQDMDHENMFWYRQDPGLGLRLIYFSYDVKMKEKGDIPEGYSVSREKKERFSLILESASTNQTSMYLCASSLSPLLAGGRETQYFGPGTRLLVL.